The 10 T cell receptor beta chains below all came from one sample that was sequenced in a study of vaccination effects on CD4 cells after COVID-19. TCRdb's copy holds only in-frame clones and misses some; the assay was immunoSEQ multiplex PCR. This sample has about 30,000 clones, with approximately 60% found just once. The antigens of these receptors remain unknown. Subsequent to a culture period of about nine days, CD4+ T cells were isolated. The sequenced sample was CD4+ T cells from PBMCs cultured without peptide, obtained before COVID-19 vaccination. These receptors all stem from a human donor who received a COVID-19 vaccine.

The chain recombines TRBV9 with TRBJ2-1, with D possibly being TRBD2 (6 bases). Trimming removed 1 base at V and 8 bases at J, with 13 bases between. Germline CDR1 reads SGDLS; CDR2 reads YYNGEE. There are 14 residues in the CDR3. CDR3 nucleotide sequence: TGTGCCAGCAGCGTATCGGGAGCGAGCGATGAGCAGTTCTTC. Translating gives CASSVSGASDEQFF.

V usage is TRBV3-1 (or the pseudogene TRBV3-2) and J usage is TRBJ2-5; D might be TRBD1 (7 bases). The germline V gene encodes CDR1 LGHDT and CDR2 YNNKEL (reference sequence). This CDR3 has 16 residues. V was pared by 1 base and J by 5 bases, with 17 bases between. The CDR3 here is CASSQGNGGTAETQYF. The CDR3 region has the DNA TGTGCCAGCAGCCAAGGGAATGGCGGGACAGCCGAGACCCAGTACTTC.

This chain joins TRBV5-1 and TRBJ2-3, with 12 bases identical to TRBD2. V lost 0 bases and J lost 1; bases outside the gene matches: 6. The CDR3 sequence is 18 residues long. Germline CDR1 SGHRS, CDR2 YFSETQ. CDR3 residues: CASSLASSGRAGTDTQYF. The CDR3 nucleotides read TGCGCCAGCAGCTTGGCCTCTAGCGGGAGGGCCGGCACAGATACGCAGTATTTT.

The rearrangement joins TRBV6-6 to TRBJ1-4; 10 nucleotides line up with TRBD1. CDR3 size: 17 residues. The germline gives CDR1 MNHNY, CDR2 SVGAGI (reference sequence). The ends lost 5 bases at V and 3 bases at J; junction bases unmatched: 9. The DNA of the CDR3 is TGTGCCAGCAGTCATGCCGGGACAGGGGCCCCTAATGAAAAACTGTTTTTT. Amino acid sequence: CASSHAGTGAPNEKLFF.

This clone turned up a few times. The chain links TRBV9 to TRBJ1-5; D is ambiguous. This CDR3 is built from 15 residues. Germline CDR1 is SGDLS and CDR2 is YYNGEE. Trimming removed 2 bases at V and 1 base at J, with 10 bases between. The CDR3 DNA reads TGTGCCAGCAGCGTGGGCAGCCTAAGCAATCAGCCCCAGCATTTT. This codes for CASSVGSLSNQPQHF. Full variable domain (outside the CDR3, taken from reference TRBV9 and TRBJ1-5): DSGVTQTPKHLITATGQRVTLRCSPRSGDLSVYWYQQSLDQGLQFLIQYYNGEERAKGNILERFSAQQFPDLHSELNLSSLELGDSALYFCASSVGSLSNQPQHFGDGTRLSIL.

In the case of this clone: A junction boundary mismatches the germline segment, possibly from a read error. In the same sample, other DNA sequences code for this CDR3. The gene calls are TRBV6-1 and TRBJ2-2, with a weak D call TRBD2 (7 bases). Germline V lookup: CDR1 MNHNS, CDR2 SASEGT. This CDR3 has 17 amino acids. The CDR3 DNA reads TGTGCCAGTAGTGAAATAGGTTGGGAGGGGGTGACCGGGGAGCTGTTTTTT. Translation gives CASSEIGWEGVTGELFF.

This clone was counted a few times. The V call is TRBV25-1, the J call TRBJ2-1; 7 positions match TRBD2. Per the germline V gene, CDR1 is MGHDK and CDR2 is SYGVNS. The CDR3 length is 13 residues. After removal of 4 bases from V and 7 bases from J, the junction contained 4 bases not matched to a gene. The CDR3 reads CASSVSGTNEQFF. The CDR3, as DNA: TGTGCCAGCAGTGTAAGCGGGACGAATGAGCAGTTCTTC.

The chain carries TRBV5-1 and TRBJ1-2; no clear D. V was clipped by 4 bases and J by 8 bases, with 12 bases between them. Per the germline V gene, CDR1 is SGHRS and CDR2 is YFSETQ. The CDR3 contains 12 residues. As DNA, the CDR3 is TGCGCCAGCAGCATGTCAGAAAGGGGCTACACCTTC. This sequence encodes CASSMSERGYTF.

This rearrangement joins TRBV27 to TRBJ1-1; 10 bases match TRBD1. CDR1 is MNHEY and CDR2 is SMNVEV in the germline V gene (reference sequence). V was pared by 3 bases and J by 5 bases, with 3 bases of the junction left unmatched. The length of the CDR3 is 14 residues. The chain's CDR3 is CASSFRDRGTEAFF. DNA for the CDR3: TGTGCCAGCAGTTTCCGGGACAGGGGAACTGAAGCTTTCTTT.

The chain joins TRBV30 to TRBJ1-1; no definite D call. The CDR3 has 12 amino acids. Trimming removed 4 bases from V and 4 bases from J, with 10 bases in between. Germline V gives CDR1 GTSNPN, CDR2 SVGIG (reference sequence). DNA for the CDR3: TGTGCCTGGACGCGAGAGGGCACTGAAGCTTTCTTT. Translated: CAWTREGTEAFF.